Each of the 19 T cell receptor beta chains below was sequenced from the same sample in a study of T cells in Graves' hyperthyroidism and ophthalmopathy. Amplification yielded TCR beta CDR3 regions, with RNA transcripts as the source. Using the HTBI primer set, a first-round RT-PCR was run on the TCR CDR3. MiXCR, run by TCRdb on the multiplex PCR reads, gives a single entry per CDR3 protein. The repertoire has tens of thousands of distinct CDR3 sequences, roughly 49% of them found once; the top ten carry 5.5% to 7.5%. The specimen was blood. Receptors were obtained from a woman aged 45-60 years with Graves' hyperthyroidism that later progressed to Graves' ophthalmopathy.

Ten or more counts support this clonotype. This chain links TRBV10-2 with TRBJ1-3; weak D call: TRBD1 (5 bases). V dropped 3 bases and J dropped 3 bases, with 15 bases sitting between them. From germline, CDR1 is WSHSY and CDR2 SAAADI. This CDR3 comprises 16 residues. CDR3 bases: TGCGCCAGCAGTGATCGGACCGGGACGATTGGAAACACCATATATTTT. Amino acids: CASSDRTGTIGNTIYF.

This clonotype appeared a single time. A read error may explain this, as a much larger clone is one base away. The V call is TRBV30, the J call TRBJ2-1, with D possibly being TRBD1 (6 bases). Looked up from germline, CDR1 is GTSNPN and CDR2 is SVGIG (reference sequence). There are 13 residues in the CDR3. In DNA form, the CDR3 reads TGTGCCCGGAGTGTAGGGACAAACAATGAGCAGTTCTTC. This codes for CARSVGTNNEQFF.

Points on this clonotype: Germline is not matched at one junction end, which may reflect a read error. The J gene is TRBJ2-7, the V gene TRBV20-1; D might be TRBD1 (7 bases). Germline CDR1 reads DFQATT; CDR2 reads SNEGSKA (reference sequence). This CDR3 is 15 amino acids long. The CDR3 DNA reads TGCAGTGCTAGTCTACAGGGGAGGAACACCGGGGAGCTGTACTTC. Translated: CSASLQGRNTGELYF.

This clonotype was seen once. J is TRBJ1-3 and V is TRBV6-4; 8 nucleotides agree with TRBD1. The length of the CDR3 is 15 residues. Germline values: CDR1 MRHNA, CDR2 SNTAGT. V was pared by 6 bases and J by 2 bases, with 6 bases of the junction left unmatched. The CDR3 DNA reads as TGTGCCAGCAGAGCAGACAGGGGTCCTGGAAACACCATATATTTT. It is translated as CASRADRGPGNTIYF.

Within the sample, this clonotype is medium-sized. The chain recombines TRBV10-3 with TRBJ2-3, with 10 bases that match TRBD2. V lost 6 bases to trimming and J lost 6 bases; unmatched junction nucleotides: 15. The CDR3 length is 17 residues. The V gene's germline CDR1 is ENHRY and CDR2 SYGVKD. The CDR3 DNA follows: TGTGCCATCAGGACACCAGCCGGGACTAGCGTTGCGGATACGCAGTATTTT. Protein: CAIRTPAGTSVADTQYF.

This clonotype was observed at least ten times. The chain employs TRBV12-2 and TRBJ2-7; the table assigns TRBD2, which was not confirmed against the DNA. TRBV12-2 is termed a pseudogene. The CDR3 loop spans 15 amino acids. CDR3 in DNA: TGTGCAAGTCGCCACTACGGGACAGGGCCCTACGAGCAGTACTTC. Translating it yields CASRHYGTGPYEQYF.

V gene TRBV7-9 combines with J gene TRBJ1-2; no definite D call. CDR1 and CDR2 from the germline V gene are SEHNR and FQNEAQ (reference sequence). The V end lost 5 bases, the J end lost 4 bases, and 11 bases lay between the germline ends. The CDR3 is 13 residues long. The CDR3 sequence is CASSPDTVYGYTF. The CDR3, as DNA: TGTGCCAGCAGCCCAGACACTGTCTATGGCTACACCTTC. Full variable domain (rest looked up from reference TRBV7-9 and TRBJ1-2): DTGVSQNPRHKITKRGQNVTFRCDPISEHNRLYWYRQTLGQGPEFLTYFQNEAQLEKSRLLSDRFSAERPKGSFSTLEIQRTEQGDSAMYLCASSPDTVYGYTFGSGTRLTVV.

Comments on this clonotype: The limits of the CDR3 on the DNA are not certain, so only TCRdb's listed CDR3 is given. The J gene is TRBJ1-3, the V gene TRBV9; TRBD1, the table's D call, lacks a check against the DNA. Germline assignment: CDR1 SGDLS and CDR2 YYNGEE. The CDR3 length is 13 residues, termini included. This CDR3 reads CASSVGQGNIIYF.

This clonotype is deemed large. The chain employs TRBV5-1 and TRBJ2-3; D ambiguous. Trimming pared 6 bases from V and 6 bases from J, leaving 17 bases between. This CDR3 spans 14 amino acids. Germline V CDR1 and CDR2: SGHRS, YFSETQ. The CDR3 here is CASTRGQTTDTQYF. The DNA of the CDR3 is TGCGCCAGCACACGCGGCCAAACGACGGATACGCAGTATTTT.

This clonotype was recorded many times. The V gene is TRBV5-1, the J gene TRBJ2-3; D is undetermined. Per germline, CDR1 SGHRS and CDR2 YFSETQ. This CDR3 contains 13 residues. The V gene lost 4 bases and the J gene lost 2 bases, with 8 bases spanning the gap. This CDR3 is CASSLYITDTQYF. For the CDR3, the DNA is TGCGCCAGCAGCCTGTACATCACAGATACGCAGTATTTT.

This clonotype was observed many times. The chain is built from TRBV20-1 and TRBJ2-5; D perhaps matches TRBD2 (6 bases). V was shortened by 7 bases and J by 2 bases, with 14 bases between the two germline ends. Germline V lookup: CDR1 DFQATT, CDR2 SNEGSKA (reference sequence). The CDR3 runs to 13 residues. The CDR3 sequence is CSGTGDSQETQYF. The DNA for the CDR3 is TGCAGTGGAACGGGGGATAGTCAAGAGACCCAGTACTTC.

J is TRBJ1-2 and V is TRBV15; no reliable D call. V dropped 3 bases and J dropped 8 bases, with 19 bases sitting between them. The CDR3 is 15 amino acids. The germline V gene has CDR1 LNHNV and CDR2 YYDKDF (reference sequence). The CDR3 DNA is TGTGCCACCAGCAGTCCACGGTTGTCTGGGTCGGGCTACACCTTC. Protein product: CATSSPRLSGSGYTF.

This rearrangement joins TRBV7-2 to TRBJ2-1, with 8 nucleotides matching TRBD2. This CDR3 has 12 amino acids. V dropped 10 bases and J dropped 4; count of bases not matched to a gene: 3. The germline V gene has CDR1 SGHTA and CDR2 FQGNSA. CDR3 region: CATSGLYNEQFF. The CDR3 coding sequence is TGTGCCACTAGCGGGCTGTACAATGAGCAGTTCTTC.

The rearrangement links TRBV7-3 to TRBJ2-7, with 13 bases aligning to TRBD2. Germline V gene data show CDR1 as SGHTA and CDR2 as FQGTGA. J was trimmed by 1 base and V by 8 bases; bases with no gene match: 2. This CDR3 has 14 residues. The CDR3 DNA reads TGTGCCAGCGAGACTAGCGGGAGGTCCTACGAGCAGTACTTC. Translated, it gives CASETSGRSYEQYF.

This clonotype was recorded at least ten times. This chain joins TRBV13 and TRBJ2-1, with D uncertain. The CDR3 spans 15 residues. CDR1 PRHDT and CDR2 FYEKMQ come from the germline V gene (reference sequence). V shed 4 bases and J shed 5 bases, with 15 bases lying between them. The CDR3 region is CASSSQLYWDNEQFF. The CDR3 nucleotides are TGTGCCAGCAGCTCCCAGCTTTATTGGGACAATGAGCAGTTCTTC.

This chain joins TRBV7-2 and TRBJ2-2; 14 bases match TRBD2. V lost 5 bases to trimming and J lost 7 bases; unmatched junction nucleotides: 15. The CDR3 has 19 amino acids. Germline-derived CDR1 and CDR2 are SGHTA and FQGNSA. The CDR3 DNA is TGTGCCAGCAGCACCCCCGCCGGGGGACTAGCGGGAGTGGTCGGGGAGCTGTTTTTT. It encodes CASSTPAGGLAGVVGELFF.

This clonotype came up many times. This chain joins TRBV5-6 and TRBJ1-4; 9 nucleotides match TRBD1. Germline CDR1 SGHDT, CDR2 YYEEEE. The CDR3 spans 14 residues. After removal of 3 bases from V and 6 bases from J, the junction contained 3 bases not matched to a gene. The CDR3 here is CASSSGTGYEKLFF. The CDR3 DNA follows: TGTGCCAGCAGCTCCGGGACAGGGTATGAAAAACTGTTTTTT.

J is TRBJ2-5 and V is TRBV10-1, with D hard to call. Trimming pared 3 bases from V and 9 bases from J, leaving 17 bases between. The CDR3 is 14 amino acids. The germline gives CDR1 WNHNN, CDR2 SYGVQD (reference sequence). CDR3 DNA sequence: TGCGCCAGCAGTGAATCTGGGGTAGGGCAGCCCCAGTACTTC. As protein: CASSESGVGQPQYF.

The V and J genes are TRBV7-3 and TRBJ2-2; D gene ambiguous. Looked up from germline, CDR1 is SGHTA and CDR2 is FQGTGA. Trimming pared 4 bases from V and 7 bases from J, leaving 13 bases between. The CDR3 extends over 14 amino acids. CDR3 protein: CASSYSAPSGELFF. Here the CDR3 DNA reads TGTGCCAGCAGCTATTCTGCGCCTAGCGGGGAGCTGTTTTTT. Based on the CDR3 plus reference TRBV7-3 and TRBJ2-2, the full variable domain is GAGVSQTPSNKVTEKGKYVELRCDPISGHTALYWYRQSLGQGPEFLIYFQGTGAADDSGLPNDRFFAVRPEGSVSTLKIQRTERGDSAVYLCASSYSAPSGELFFGEGSRLTVL.